This entry is about one TCR beta chain. V gave up 3 bases and J gave up 4 bases, with 13 bases separating them. Germline CDR1 reads SGDLS; CDR2 reads YYNGEE. The CDR3 runs to 15 residues. Study processing details: Amplification from reference gene primers served as the basis for estimated nucleated cell counts. Sequencing used immunoSEQ multiplex PCR; TCRdb keeps in-frame clones, though not all of them. That table furnishes V, J and clone size, whereas the DNA furnished D and trimming. This sample yields about 430,000 clones, of which around nine tenths are seen a single time; 1.2% to 1.5% belongs to the top ten. This entry is derived from a study of blood T cell repertoires in COVID-19. Whole-study context: Donors in the United States, Italy and Spain gave samples during acute or convalescent COVID-19.

Participants' own reports of clinical history determined their cohort assignment. People in the exposed group encountered a COVID-19 case within 2 weeks before entering the study. This chain links TRBV9 with TRBJ2-2; maybe TRBD2 (6 bases). What was sequenced was PBMCs or T cells enriched from blood (not recorded which). This receptor was taken from a woman in her late teens or twenties who had been exposed to COVID-19. The CDR3 loop reads CASSGGEWRTGELFF. Written as DNA, the CDR3 is TGTGCCAGCAGCGGCGGGGAATGGCGCACCGGGGAGCTGTTTTTT.